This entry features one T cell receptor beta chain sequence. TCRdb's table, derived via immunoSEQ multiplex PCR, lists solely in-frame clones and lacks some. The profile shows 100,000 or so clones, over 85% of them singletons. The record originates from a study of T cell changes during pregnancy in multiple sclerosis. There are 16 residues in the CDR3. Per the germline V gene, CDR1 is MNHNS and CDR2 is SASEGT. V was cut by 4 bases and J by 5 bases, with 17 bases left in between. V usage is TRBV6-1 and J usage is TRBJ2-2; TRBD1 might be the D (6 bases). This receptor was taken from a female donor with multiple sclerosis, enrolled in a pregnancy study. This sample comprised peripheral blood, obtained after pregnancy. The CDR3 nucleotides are TGTGCCAGCAGTGGCATATTCAGGGGTAGGACCGGGGAGCTGTTTTTT. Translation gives CASSGIFRGRTGELFF.